This passage covers 7 T cell receptor beta chains from one sample sequenced in a study of blood T cell repertoires in COVID-19. Method: immunoSEQ multiplex PCR; TCRdb's copy keeps in-frame clones and lacks some. The repertoire has around 110,000 clones, roughly 83% of them found once; the top ten carry approximately 0.77%. Sequences were obtained from peripheral blood. These receptors all come from a woman in her seventies with acute or convalescent COVID-19.

The rearrangement joins TRBV19 to TRBJ2-1; 8 bases are a match to TRBD1. The CDR3 consists of 15 residues. From germline, CDR1 is LNHDA and CDR2 SQIVND (reference sequence). The trim removed 1 base at V and 4 bases at J, leaving 3 bases unmatched. This CDR3 reads CASSIGGQGYNEQFF. DNA of the CDR3: TGTGCCAGTAGTATAGGAGGACAGGGATACAATGAGCAGTTCTTC. Based on the CDR3 plus reference TRBV19 and TRBJ2-1, the full variable domain is DGGITQSPKYLFRKEGQNVTLSCEQNLNHDAMYWYRQDPGQGLRLIYYSQIVNDFQKGDIAEGYSVSREKKESFPLTVTSAQKNPTAFYLCASSIGGQGYNEQFFGPGTRLTVL.

In DNA form, the CDR3 reads TGCGCCAGCAGTCAATGGGCGCAGGGTCGACGCGCGCGGGATACGCAGTATTTT. It encodes CASSQWAQGRRARDTQYF. V usage is TRBV23-1 and J usage is TRBJ2-3; tentatively, D is TRBD1 (5 bases). TRBV23-1 is an ORF; its function is uncertain. With 1 base removed from V and 6 bases from J, the gap between germline ends came to 23 bases. The CDR3 sequence is 18 residues long.

The chain links TRBV13 to TRBJ1-1; D unresolved. Trimming shortened V by 6 bases and J by 1 base, and 9 bases separated the two germline ends. The CDR3 contains 13 residues. Germline V lookup: CDR1 PRHDT, CDR2 FYEKMQ (reference sequence). This CDR3 reads CASSYTENTEAFF. CDR3 in DNA: TGTGCCAGCAGTTACACAGAGAACACTGAAGCTTTCTTT. The whole variable domain, filled in from reference TRBV13 and TRBJ1-1, reads AAGVIQSPRHLIKEKRETATLKCYPIPRHDTVYWYQQGPGQDPQFLISFYEKMQSDKGSIPDRFSAQQFSDYHSELNMSSLELGDSALYFCASSYTENTEAFFGQGTRLTVV.

This clone was observed a single time. The rearrangement links TRBV7-6 to TRBJ2-2, with a tentative D call TRBD2 (7 bases). The CDR3 covers 16 residues. CDR1 is SGHVS and CDR2 is FNYEAQ in the germline V gene. Trimming shortened V by 1 base and J by 3 bases, and 12 bases separated the two germline ends. This CDR3 is CASSLVAGAYTGELFF. Here the CDR3 DNA reads TGTGCCAGCAGCTTAGTGGCGGGGGCCTACACCGGGGAGCTGTTTTTT.

J is TRBJ1-1 and V is TRBV15; D is undetermined. This CDR3 is 14 amino acids long. Germline lookup yields CDR1 LNHNV and CDR2 YYDKDF (reference sequence). V was shortened by 1 base and J by 1 base, with 7 bases between the two germline ends. The CDR3 nucleotides read TGTGCCACCAGCAGAGGCGGGCGGAACACTGAAGCTTTCTTT. It is translated as CATSRGGRNTEAFF. Looking up the rest from reference TRBV15 and TRBJ1-1 gives the full variable domain: DAMVIQNPRYQVTQFGKPVTLSCSQTLNHNVMYWYQQKSSQAPKLLFHYYDKDFNNEADTPDNFQSRRPNTSFCFLDIRSPGLGDTAMYLCATSRGGRNTEAFFGQGTRLTVV.

A single count supports this clone. This chain joins TRBV15 and TRBJ1-1, with 10 bases that match TRBD1. Germline V gives CDR1 LNHNV, CDR2 YYDKDF (reference sequence). Unmatched junction bases numbered 1, after V lost 3 bases and J lost 6 bases. The CDR3 is made up of 13 amino acids. In DNA form, the CDR3 reads TGTGCCACCAGCAGGGACAGGGGGGCTGAAGCTTTCTTT. It specifies CATSRDRGAEAFF.

This chain uses TRBV16 with TRBJ2-7, with D possibly matching TRBD1 (5 bases). CDR1 is KGHSY, CDR2 FQNENV, per germline. This CDR3 has 13 amino acids. V lost 4 bases and J lost 1, with 8 bases in between. The CDR3 nucleotides read TGTGCCAGCAGCCCGACAGTTTCCTACGAGCAGTACTTC. It codes for CASSPTVSYEQYF.